The TCR beta chain under discussion was sequenced for a study of identical twins. Study-level results: For monozygotic twins, models underestimated out-of-frame TCR alpha sharing.

It was template switching that added a universal primer site, and there were unique molecular identifiers on the cDNA. TCRdb independently ran MiXCR on the 5' RACE reads; one entry per CDR3 protein. The sample lists 460,000 or so distinct CDR3 sequences; 12% to 15% were seen once. V was clipped by 2 bases and J by 6 bases; unmatched bases: 7. Looked up from germline, CDR1 is MDHEN and CDR2 is SYDVKM. The CDR3 totals 15 residues. This clonotype was seen a handful of times. Its antigen remains unidentified. These data also formed part of another study, on yellow fever vaccine responses in identical twins.

The receptor was derived from a woman under 30 in good health. Sequenced sample: CD4+ T cells sorted from blood. The V gene is TRBV28, the J gene TRBJ2-7, with 10 bases identical to TRBD2. CDR3 region: CASSLRLAGVIEQYF. In DNA, the CDR3 is TGTGCCAGCAGTTTAAGGCTAGCGGGAGTCATCGAGCAGTACTTC.